The entry that follows covers one T cell receptor beta chain sequence. Its antigen is not known. This could be a read error, since a much larger clone is one nucleotide away. This beta chain lies outside the target of a library built for alpha chains; its clone size means little. Every cDNA TCR molecule received its own unique molecular identifier. TCRdb used MiXCR to reprocess the 5' RACE reads, holding one entry per CDR3 protein. The repertoire holds roughly 10,000 distinct CDR3 sequences, with roughly 6.3% as singletons. Time point reported: sample taken at primary tumor resection. No cells were sorted before sequencing. The whole RNA sequenced was extracted from tumor, nontumor lung or frozen PBMC. CDR1 is MNHEY, CDR2 SMNVEV, per germline (reference sequence). The CDR3 has 17 residues. V gave up 5 bases and J gave up 8 bases, with 25 bases separating them. The data were taken from a study of spatial heterogeneity in lung cancer. Overall study: The study consistently detected more beta-chain than alpha-chain sequences. More than eight raw reads, on average, carried each unique TCR and UMI combination. Study conclusions and caveats: Whereas they appeared in blood less at follow-up, ubiquitous expanded tumor TCRs appeared there more at resection.

The chain joins TRBV27 to TRBJ2-1; tentative D call: TRBD2 (6 bases). This material consisted of PBMCs, taken at surgery. The source of this sequence is a male donor with early-stage non-small cell lung cancer. The CDR3 nucleotides are TGTGCCAGCAGTATACTCGCGGGGAATGGGATCGGCTATGAGCAGTTCTTC. This translates into CASSILAGNGIGYEQFF.